This paragraph covers one T cell receptor beta chain sequence. Its antigen is not known. This entry is derived from a study of T cells expressing NK-cell markers. Turning to the study itself: HCMV seropositivity characterized most of the eight sequenced donors, and seronegativity one. Study conclusions and caveats: In several donors, these clonotypes also led the CD3+CD56-NKG2C+ fraction.

Reprocessing the 5' RACE reads, TCRdb reports a single entry for every CDR3 protein and omits DNA. Its table lists 150,000 to 200,000 distinct CDR3 sequences. CDR1 and CDR2 (germline): SGHDN, FVKESK. The CDR3 covers 15 residues. The chain couples TRBV14 to TRBJ2-1; as DNA is missing, the TRBD2 call by TCRdb cannot be tested. Material for sequencing was blood T cells: a sorted CD56 or NKG2C T cell subset, CD4+ or CD8+ T cells, or bulk PBMC T cells (not recorded which). This TCR derives from a woman between 18 and 69 years old in good health. CDR3 region: CASSQAWEGYNEQFF.